The present T cell receptor beta chain was sequenced within a study of human T cells and chemical hapten exposure. At the level of the study: How much TCR each sample yielded varied, mostly because pooled library volumes differed slightly.

Time point of the sample: patch test 1, 2 weeks after DPC sensitization. Regarding treatment: therapeutic diphenylcyclopropenone sensitization with weekly scalp DPC. The authors extracted total RNA from unfractionated whole blood. Each CDR3 protein is one row after TCRdb ran MiXCR on the RACE reads. The data show some 350,000 distinct CDR3 sequences, under 9% seen once. The CDR3 length is 17 residues. V lost 2 bases to trimming and J lost 3 bases; unmatched junction nucleotides: 6. Germline V gene data show CDR1 as SGHTA and CDR2 as FQGNSA. The TCR comes from a woman under 30 with alopecia areata. Some clones in this sample may be carry-over from other donors' samples. The chain is built from TRBV7-2 and TRBJ2-3, with TRBD2 matching over 12 bases. The sequencing here drew on whole blood, taken in connection with sensitization to the hapten diphenylcyclopropenone (DPC). CDR3 loop: CASSLRLAGGRTDTQYF. CDR3 bases: TGTGCCAGCAGCTTAAGGCTAGCGGGGGGGCGGACAGATACGCAGTATTTT.